These T cell receptor beta chains were read from a single sample in a study of T-cell reconstitution after alpha-beta-depleted transplantation in children. A single record per CDR3 protein comes from TCRdb applying MiXCR to the PCR reads. The table records 440,000 or so distinct CDR3 sequences, roughly 10% of them present only once. This material consisted of PBMCs from the stem cell graft donor, taken from the stem cell graft. The receptors were sampled from a human donor who donated a stem cell graft to a child with acute myeloid leukemia. The CDR3 runs from the conserved cysteine through the conserved F or W. Each record gives: clone size, J gene, D gene, V gene, CDR3 DNA, CDR3 protein. The D gene is left open where the match is weak. Size is stated for part of the rows, as once, few or many counts, or as a class when the clone is expanded.

clone size: NA; J gene: TRBJ2-7; D gene: TRBD2; V gene: TRBV20-1; CDR3 DNA: TGCAGTGCTAGGGGGGGGTTTGGGGGAGCGGGAGAGCAGTACTTC; CDR3 protein: CSARGGFGGAGEQYF
clone size: many; J gene: TRBJ2-3; D gene: NA; V gene: TRBV29-1; CDR3 DNA: TGCAGCGTTGAATCCGGTGGGACAGATACGCAGTATTTT; CDR3 protein: CSVESGGTDTQYF
clone size: NA; J gene: TRBJ2-1; D gene: NA; V gene: TRBV20-1; CDR3 DNA: TGCAGTGCTAGTCTGTTCCAGGGGTCCTACAATGAGCAGTTCTTC; CDR3 protein: CSASLFQGSYNEQFF
clone size: many; J gene: TRBJ1-1; D gene: NA; V gene: TRBV6-1; CDR3 DNA: TGTGCCAGCAGCCCCTCGTGGGGGAACACTGAAGCTTTCTTT; CDR3 protein: CASSPSWGNTEAFF
clone size: NA; J gene: TRBJ2-7; D gene: TRBD1; V gene: TRBV5-5; CDR3 DNA: TGTGCCAGCAGCTACCGGGACAGCCTACGTCAAGTTGCCGAGCAGTACTTC; CDR3 protein: CASSYRDSLRQVAEQYF
clone size: NA; J gene: TRBJ1-1; D gene: NA; V gene: TRBV14; CDR3 DNA: TGTGCCAGCAGCCAAAGTCCCCCTAAACTGCACACTGAAGCTTTCTTT; CDR3 protein: CASSQSPPKLHTEAFF
clone size: NA; J gene: TRBJ2-7; D gene: NA; V gene: TRBV5-5; CDR3 DNA: TGTGCCAGCAGCTTGCACGTTACCAGTCAGTACGAGCAGTACTTC; CDR3 protein: CASSLHVTSQYEQYF
clone size: many; J gene: TRBJ2-2; D gene: NA; V gene: TRBV20-1; CDR3 DNA: TGCAGTGCTAGGGGATTTTCGGGGGCCGGGGAGCTGTTTTTT; CDR3 protein: CSARGFSGAGELFF
clone size: many; J gene: TRBJ1-1; D gene: NA; V gene: TRBV10-3; CDR3 DNA: TGTGCCATCAGTGAGACAGGTGGGAACACTGAAGCTTTCTTT; CDR3 protein: CAISETGGNTEAFF
clone size: few; J gene: TRBJ2-7; D gene: NA; V gene: TRBV4-1; CDR3 DNA: TGCGCCAGCAGCCAAGATCAGGGTAGATACGAGCAGTACTTC; CDR3 protein: CASSQDQGRYEQYF
clone size: NA; J gene: TRBJ1-5; D gene: NA; V gene: TRBV30; CDR3 DNA: TGTGCCTGGAGCGCCGTTCCCTTGGGGCCCCAGCATTTT; CDR3 protein: CAWSAVPLGPQHF
clone size: few; J gene: TRBJ2-2; D gene: TRBD1; V gene: TRBV5-5; CDR3 DNA: TGTGCCAGCAACAGGGGGAGCACCGGGGAGCTGTTTTTT; CDR3 protein: CASNRGSTGELFF
clone size: NA; J gene: TRBJ1-2; D gene: NA; V gene: TRBV10-3; CDR3 DNA: TGTGCCATCAAGAGGCTTGAGGGCTACACCTTC; CDR3 protein: CAIKRLEGYTF
clone size: NA; J gene: TRBJ2-2; D gene: TRBD2; V gene: TRBV5-1; CDR3 DNA: TGCGCCAGCAGCTTGGATGGAGCGGGGGCCCCGGCCGGGGAGCTGTTTTTT; CDR3 protein: CASSLDGAGAPAGELFF
clone size: few; J gene: TRBJ2-5; D gene: TRBD2; V gene: TRBV5-1; CDR3 DNA: TGCGCCAGCACCCGAGCGGGAGCAGGAGAGACCCAGTACTTC; CDR3 protein: CASTRAGAGETQYF
clone size: NA; J gene: TRBJ2-7; D gene: TRBD2; V gene: TRBV6-1; CDR3 DNA: TGTGCCAGCAGTCCTGGTCCGGGAGGGTACGAGCAGTACTTC; CDR3 protein: CASSPGPGGYEQYF
clone size: few; J gene: TRBJ2-7; D gene: NA; V gene: TRBV7-9; CDR3 DNA: TGTGCCAGCAGCTTAGATGGGACTCCCTCCTACGAGCAGTACTTC; CDR3 protein: CASSLDGTPSYEQYF
clone size: many; J gene: TRBJ2-2; D gene: NA; V gene: TRBV20-1; CDR3 DNA: TGCAGTGCTCCCCTCCAGAACACCGGGGAGCTGTTTTTT; CDR3 protein: CSAPLQNTGELFF
clone size: many; J gene: TRBJ1-1; D gene: NA; V gene: TRBV20-1; CDR3 DNA: TGCAGTGCACCAAAAACGAGGTACACTGAAGCTTTCTTT; CDR3 protein: CSAPKTRYTEAFF
clone size: few; J gene: TRBJ1-4; D gene: NA; V gene: TRBV5-1; CDR3 DNA: TGCGCCAGCAGCTTGGGGCCGTCGAGCGAAAAACTGTTTTTT; CDR3 protein: CASSLGPSSEKLFF
clone size: few; J gene: TRBJ2-1; D gene: NA; V gene: TRBV2; CDR3 DNA: TGTGCCAGCAGTGAGTCGGAGAGGGAGGCGGGGAATGAGCAGTTCTTC; CDR3 protein: CASSESEREAGNEQFF
clone size: few; J gene: TRBJ1-2; D gene: TRBD1; V gene: TRBV7-9; CDR3 DNA: TGTGCCAGCAGCTCCCCTCGCGACAGGGCCTATGGCTACACCTTC; CDR3 protein: CASSSPRDRAYGYTF
clone size: many; J gene: TRBJ2-1; D gene: NA; V gene: TRBV4-3; CDR3 DNA: TGCGCCAGCAGCCAAGATCGCCTAGCGCGGTACAATGAGCAGTTCTTC; CDR3 protein: CASSQDRLARYNEQFF
clone size: NA; J gene: TRBJ1-1; D gene: NA; V gene: TRBV12-3/TRBV12-4; CDR3 DNA: TGTGCCAGCAGTTTAGAGTCAGTAGGGGTCACTGAAGCTTTCTTT; CDR3 protein: CASSLESVGVTEAFF
clone size: few; J gene: TRBJ2-1; D gene: NA; V gene: TRBV5-1; CDR3 DNA: TGCGCCAGCAGCTTGTGGGGGAACAACAACAATGAGCAGTTCTTC; CDR3 protein: CASSLWGNNNNEQFF
clone size: few; J gene: TRBJ2-2; D gene: NA; V gene: TRBV5-1; CDR3 DNA: TGCGCCAGCAGCGAAGCTTACGCCGGGGAGCTGTTTTTT; CDR3 protein: CASSEAYAGELFF
clone size: NA; J gene: TRBJ2-1; D gene: NA; V gene: TRBV15; CDR3 DNA: TGTGCCACCAGCAGGCCGAGCTCCTACAATGAGCAGTTCTTC; CDR3 protein: CATSRPSSYNEQFF
clone size: NA; J gene: TRBJ2-1; D gene: NA; V gene: TRBV29-1; CDR3 DNA: TGCAGCGTTGCAGGGGACTTTGAGCAGTTCTTC; CDR3 protein: CSVAGDFEQFF
clone size: many; J gene: TRBJ2-5; D gene: NA; V gene: TRBV29-1; CDR3 DNA: TGCAGCGTGAAAAACAGAGTTCAAGAGACCCAGTACTTC; CDR3 protein: CSVKNRVQETQYF
clone size: NA; J gene: TRBJ2-1; D gene: TRBD1; V gene: TRBV6-5; CDR3 DNA: TGTGCCAGCAGTACCACAGGGGGTCCCTACAATGAGCAGTTCTTC; CDR3 protein: CASSTTGGPYNEQFF
clone size: few; J gene: TRBJ1-5; D gene: NA; V gene: TRBV20-1; CDR3 DNA: TGCAGTGCTAGAGAGCGTGGGACGGGCAATCAGCCCCAGCATTTT; CDR3 protein: CSARERGTGNQPQHF
clone size: few; J gene: TRBJ2-1; D gene: TRBD2; V gene: TRBV5-6; CDR3 DNA: TGTGCCAGCAGCCCTATGTTGGGACTAGCGGGAGGGCGCGAGCAGTTCTTC; CDR3 protein: CASSPMLGLAGGREQFF
clone size: few; J gene: TRBJ2-6; D gene: NA; V gene: TRBV6-4; CDR3 DNA: TGTGCCAGCAGCAACAGCTCTGGGGCCAACGTCCTGACTTTC; CDR3 protein: CASSNSSGANVLTF
clone size: many; J gene: TRBJ2-3; D gene: NA; V gene: TRBV12-3/TRBV12-4; CDR3 DNA: TGTGCCAGCAGTCCCCGGGATACGCAGTATTTT; CDR3 protein: CASSPRDTQYF
clone size: NA; J gene: TRBJ2-2; D gene: NA; V gene: TRBV30; CDR3 DNA: TGTGCCTGGAATGTTCCCGGGGAGCTGTTTTTT; CDR3 protein: CAWNVPGELFF
clone size: NA; J gene: TRBJ2-3; D gene: TRBD2; V gene: TRBV5-1; CDR3 DNA: TGCGCCAGCAGCACGACAGTGGCGGGAGGGACAGATACGCAGTATTTT; CDR3 protein: CASSTTVAGGTDTQYF
clone size: few; J gene: TRBJ2-7; D gene: NA; V gene: TRBV7-2; CDR3 DNA: TGTGCCAGCAGCTTACAGGGAAGCTCCTACGAGCAGTACTTC; CDR3 protein: CASSLQGSSYEQYF
clone size: NA; J gene: TRBJ1-5; D gene: NA; V gene: TRBV4-1; CDR3 DNA: TGCGCCAGCAGCCAAGGTGACCCGTGGCCCCAGCATTTT; CDR3 protein: CASSQGDPWPQHF
clone size: NA; J gene: TRBJ2-1; D gene: TRBD2; V gene: TRBV20-1; CDR3 DNA: TGCAGTGCTAGAGATCCGGGGGGGCCCCAGGGTAATGAGCAGTTCTTC; CDR3 protein: CSARDPGGPQGNEQFF
clone size: few; J gene: TRBJ1-4; D gene: NA; V gene: TRBV12-3/TRBV12-4; CDR3 DNA: TGTGCCAGCAGTTTGAACAGCGCAACTAATGAAAAACTGTTTTTT; CDR3 protein: CASSLNSATNEKLFF
clone size: few; J gene: TRBJ1-2; D gene: TRBD1; V gene: TRBV12-3/TRBV12-4; CDR3 DNA: TGTGCCAGCAGTTTGACAGGGCTTTCCTATGGCTACACCTTC; CDR3 protein: CASSLTGLSYGYTF
clone size: NA; J gene: TRBJ2-1; D gene: TRBD2; V gene: TRBV27; CDR3 DNA: TGTGCCAGCAATGGGCCACTAGCGGGAGTTCCAAGCCGATCCTACAATGAGCAGTTCTTC; CDR3 protein: CASNGPLAGVPSRSYNEQFF
clone size: NA; J gene: TRBJ1-4; D gene: NA; V gene: TRBV4-2; CDR3 DNA: TGTGCCAGCAGCCAAGATCTTCGGCAGCAAAATGAAAAACTGTTTTTT; CDR3 protein: CASSQDLRQQNEKLFF
clone size: many; J gene: TRBJ2-1; D gene: NA; V gene: TRBV7-9; CDR3 DNA: TGTGCCAGCAGCGAAATATCCAATGAGCAGTTCTTC; CDR3 protein: CASSEISNEQFF
clone size: many; J gene: TRBJ2-3; D gene: NA; V gene: TRBV10-3; CDR3 DNA: TGTGCCATCAGTGAGTCGCAGGTCACAGATACGCAGTATTTT; CDR3 protein: CAISESQVTDTQYF
clone size: many; J gene: TRBJ2-1; D gene: NA; V gene: TRBV6-5; CDR3 DNA: TGTGCCAGCAGCTACCCCATCAGTGAGCAGTTCTTC; CDR3 protein: CASSYPISEQFF
clone size: NA; J gene: TRBJ2-5; D gene: TRBD2; V gene: TRBV12-3/TRBV12-4; CDR3 DNA: TGTGCCAGCAGCTCGACCACGGGACTAGCGGGAGCTGAGACCCAGTACTTC; CDR3 protein: CASSSTTGLAGAETQYF
clone size: NA; J gene: TRBJ2-1; D gene: TRBD2; V gene: TRBV11-2; CDR3 DNA: TGTGCCAGCAGCTTAGGACTAGCGGGGGCCCCCCTGGACAATGAGCAGTTCTTC; CDR3 protein: CASSLGLAGAPLDNEQFF
clone size: few; J gene: TRBJ2-1; D gene: NA; V gene: TRBV19; CDR3 DNA: TGTGCCAGTACCACCGGGACCGACTACAATGAGCAGTTCTTC; CDR3 protein: CASTTGTDYNEQFF
clone size: NA; J gene: TRBJ2-3; D gene: TRBD2; V gene: TRBV7-7; CDR3 DNA: TGTGCTAGCAGCATTAGCGGGAGGGAGACAGATACGCAGTATTTT; CDR3 protein: CASSISGRETDTQYF
clone size: NA; J gene: TRBJ1-1; D gene: TRBD1; V gene: TRBV15; CDR3 DNA: TGTGCCACCAGCAGCGACCGGGACAGGGGGCTCACTGAAGCTTTCTTT; CDR3 protein: CATSSDRDRGLTEAFF
clone size: NA; J gene: TRBJ2-5; D gene: TRBD2; V gene: TRBV5-5; CDR3 DNA: TGTGCCAGCAGCGCCCCTAGCGGAATCCAAGAGACCCAGTACTTC; CDR3 protein: CASSAPSGIQETQYF
clone size: NA; J gene: TRBJ2-1; D gene: NA; V gene: TRBV20-1; CDR3 DNA: TGCAGTGCTAGAGATTGGTCCGGGGTGGGCTACAATGAGCAGTTCTTC; CDR3 protein: CSARDWSGVGYNEQFF
clone size: NA; J gene: TRBJ1-6; D gene: TRBD1; V gene: TRBV12-3/TRBV12-4; CDR3 DNA: TGTGCCAGCAGCGGGACAGGGACATCTTCACCCCTCCACTTT; CDR3 protein: CASSGTGTSSPLHF